One sample yielded the 18 T cell receptor beta chains listed below, sequenced in a study of blood T cell repertoires in COVID-19. Produced via immunoSEQ multiplex PCR; TCRdb's table is partial and in-frame only. The profile covers 45,000 to 70,000 clones, with 80% to 90% appearing a single time and 10% to 15% taken by the ten largest. Source material: peripheral blood. The source is a woman older than 75 with acute or convalescent COVID-19.

V is TRBV19 and J is TRBJ1-2, with D possibly being TRBD1 (6 bases). The CDR3 spans 13 residues. Germline V gene lookup returns CDR1 LNHDA and CDR2 SQIVND (reference sequence). Trimming stripped 7 bases from V and 6 bases from J, with 15 bases between. The CDR3 region is CASKSGGWDGYTF. The DNA for the CDR3 is TGTGCCAGTAAATCGGGGGGCTGGGATGGCTACACCTTC.

V usage is TRBV5-1 and J usage is TRBJ1-5; no reliable D call. V gave up 4 bases and J gave up 0 bases, with 8 bases separating them. The CDR3 extends over 14 amino acids. Germline CDR1 SGHRS, CDR2 YFSETQ. The CDR3, as DNA: TGCGCCAGCAGCCCTGGCAGTAGCAATCAGCCCCAGCATTTT. Amino acids: CASSPGSSNQPQHF.

The V and J genes are TRBV4-1 and TRBJ1-1; D possibly corresponds to TRBD1 (5 bases). Germline CDR1 reads MGHRA; CDR2 reads YSYEKL. V shed 2 bases and J shed 0 bases, with 19 bases lying between them. CDR3 size: 18 residues. The CDR3 region has the DNA TGCGCCAGCAGCCAACTGACGGACATCTACCACATGAACACTGAAGCTTTCTTT. Amino acids: CASSQLTDIYHMNTEAFF.

J is TRBJ2-7 and V is TRBV3-1 (or the pseudogene TRBV3-2); D is unresolved. CDR3 size: 13 residues. Trimming removed 0 bases from V and 4 bases from J, with 7 bases in between. Per germline, CDR1 LGHDT and CDR2 YNNKEL (reference sequence). This CDR3 is CASSQDSRYEQYF. DNA for the CDR3: TGTGCCAGCAGCCAAGATTCGAGGTACGAGCAGTACTTC.

This clone was seen a handful of times. The gene calls are TRBV14 and TRBJ2-7, with TRBD2 as a possible D gene (5 bases). The germline CDR1 and CDR2 sequences are SGHDN and FVKESK. The ends were cut back, 5 bases at V and 6 bases at J, with 14 bases in the middle. The CDR3 covers 13 residues. CDR3 sequence reads: CASSDRDMGEQYF. As DNA, the CDR3 is TGTGCCAGCAGCGACCGGGATATGGGCGAGCAGTACTTC. Full variable domain (outside the CDR3, taken from reference TRBV14 and TRBJ2-7): EAGVTQFPSHSVIEKGQTVTLRCDPISGHDNLYWYRRVMGKEIKFLLHFVKESKQDESGMPNNRFLAERTGGTYSTLKVQPAELEDSGVYFCASSDRDMGEQYFGPGTRLTVT.

This chain joins TRBV2 and TRBJ1-2, with D tentatively TRBD1 (6 bases). Trimming took 6 bases from V and 0 from J, leaving 14 bases between them. CDR1 is SNHLY, CDR2 FYNNEI, per germline. CDR3 length equals 15 residues. CDR3 region: CASRLQGGANYGYTF. CDR3 nucleotide sequence: TGTGCCAGCAGATTACAGGGAGGGGCTAACTATGGCTACACCTTC. Combining the CDR3 with reference TRBV2 and TRBJ1-2 gives the whole variable domain EPEVTQTPSHQVTQMGQEVILRCVPISNHLYFYWYRQILGQKVEFLVSFYNNEISEKSEIFDDQFSVERPDGSNFTLKIRSTKLEDSAMYFCASRLQGGANYGYTFGSGTRLTVV.

The gene calls are TRBV19 and TRBJ2-2; D is possibly TRBD2 (5 bases). The CDR3 loop spans 13 amino acids. Trimming took off 3 bases at V and 6 bases at J, with 8 bases between the two ends. Germline V gene lookup returns CDR1 LNHDA and CDR2 SQIVND (reference sequence). CDR3 loop: CASSMRESGELFF. As DNA, the CDR3 is TGTGCCAGTAGTATGAGGGAGTCCGGGGAGCTGTTTTTT.

The chain joins TRBV2 to TRBJ1-1; TRBD1 matches at 9 bases. Germline trimming cut 5 bases from V and 9 bases from J; bases unmatched to any gene: 4. The CDR3 covers 12 residues. Germline V gene data show CDR1 as SNHLY and CDR2 as FYNNEI. The CDR3 nucleotides read TGTGCCAGCAGTCCGGACAGGGGTCAAGCTTTCTTT. Translation: CASSPDRGQAFF.

CDR3 protein: CSGEGAGEQYF. CDR3 in DNA: TGCAGTGGGGAGGGTGCCGGCGAGCAGTACTTC. V gene TRBV29-1 combines with J gene TRBJ2-7; 7 positions match TRBD2. This CDR3 has 11 amino acids. CDR1 is SQVTM and CDR2 is ANQGSEA in the germline V gene.

The CDR3 DNA sequence: TGTGCCAGCAGCAGAGTCCGGGGGTCAGGGGGAAAACTGTTTTTT. This encodes CASSRVRGSGGKLFF. This rearrangement joins TRBV11-2 to TRBJ1-4; TRBD1 matches at 7 bases. This CDR3 is 15 amino acids long. Trimming at V came to 5 bases and at J to 10 bases, leaving 13 bases not matched to a gene. Germline loops: CDR1 SGHAT, CDR2 FQNNGV.

The rearrangement joins TRBV19 to TRBJ1-5, with D unresolved. The CDR3 consists of 17 residues. The ends were cut back, 5 bases at V and 1 base at J, with 18 bases in the middle. From germline, CDR1 is LNHDA and CDR2 SQIVND (reference sequence). CDR3 region: CASSRTGLIESNQPQHF. The CDR3 DNA sequence: TGTGCCAGTAGTCGAACCGGTTTAATAGAGAGCAATCAGCCCCAGCATTTT. The full variable domain, in which reference TRBV19 and TRBJ1-5 provide the parts outside the CDR3, is DGGITQSPKYLFRKEGQNVTLSCEQNLNHDAMYWYRQDPGQGLRLIYYSQIVNDFQKGDIAEGYSVSREKKESFPLTVTSAQKNPTAFYLCASSRTGLIESNQPQHFGDGTRLSIL.

The chain employs TRBV19 and TRBJ1-3; 9 bases align to TRBD1. Germline trimming cut 2 bases from V and 3 bases from J; bases unmatched to any gene: 8. CDR3 length: 17 amino acids. The germline gives CDR1 LNHDA, CDR2 SQIVND (reference sequence). The CDR3 DNA follows: TGTGCCAGTAGTATACGGTCGGGACAGGGTTTTGGAAACACCATATATTTT. This sequence encodes CASSIRSGQGFGNTIYF.

V usage is TRBV7-2 and J usage is TRBJ2-1; unclear D gene. V shed 5 bases and J shed 4 bases, with 15 bases lying between them. Germline V CDR1 and CDR2: SGHTA, FQGNSA. The CDR3 spans 15 residues. The CDR3 is CASSPADGLYNEQFF. DNA for the CDR3: TGTGCCAGCAGCCCCGCGGATGGCCTTTACAATGAGCAGTTCTTC.

This clone has a handful of counts. V and J are TRBV11-3 and TRBJ2-2; 8 bases map to TRBD1. Germline V gene data show CDR1 as SGHNT and CDR2 as YENEEA. The V segment lost 8 bases and the J segment 5 bases; nucleotides outside the gene matches: 7. The CDR3 covers 14 residues. This chain's CDR3 is CASGGQGATGELFF. The CDR3 bases are TGTGCCAGCGGCGGACAGGGAGCTACCGGGGAGCTGTTTTTT.

The chain joins TRBV6-2 or TRBV6-3 to TRBJ1-2; no clear D gene. Trimming removed 5 bases from V and 5 bases from J, with 9 bases in between. CDR3 size: 12 residues. The germline CDR1 and CDR2 sequences are MNHEY and SVGEGT. CDR3 DNA sequence: TGTGCCAGCAGTAACCCCACATATGGCTACACCTTC. This translates into CASSNPTYGYTF.

J is TRBJ1-1 and V is TRBV4-2; D is unclear. The CDR3 totals 15 residues. The germline V gene encodes CDR1 LGHNA and CDR2 YNFKEQ. Trimming took 3 bases from V and 0 from J, leaving 11 bases between them. The CDR3 loop reads CASSHGDNMNTEAFF. In nucleotides, the CDR3 is TGTGCCAGCAGCCATGGCGACAACATGAACACTGAAGCTTTCTTT.

This clone was observed once. The chain has TRBV29-1 and TRBJ2-1; 7 bases line up with TRBD1. With V trimmed by 6 bases and J by 7 bases, 9 bases remained unmatched. CDR3 size: 13 residues. Germline assignment: CDR1 SQVTM and CDR2 ANQGSEA. The CDR3 loop is CSVQGVKGNEQFF. In DNA form, the CDR3 reads TGCAGCGTGCAGGGGGTTAAGGGGAATGAGCAGTTCTTC.

The rearrangement links TRBV11-2 to TRBJ2-6; a possible D gene is TRBD1 (6 bases). Per germline, CDR1 SGHAT and CDR2 FQNNGV. The CDR3 runs 15 residues. V lost 4 bases to trimming and J lost 1 base, with 8 bases between them. CDR3 sequence reads: CASSSQGSGANVLTF. The CDR3 coding sequence is TGTGCCAGCAGCTCACAGGGTTCTGGGGCCAACGTCCTGACTTTC.